The sequence of this T cell receptor beta chain was determined in a study of blood T cell repertoires in COVID-19. The count of this clone is one. Other DNA sequences from this sample encode an identical CDR3 as well. Participants' own reports of clinical history determined their cohort assignment. The table came from immunoSEQ multiplex PCR; TCRdb's copy has only in-frame clones and leaves some out. Among approximately 300,000 clones listed, about 92% were seen once. This clonotype originated in a woman in her thirties who had recovered from COVID-19. Sequenced material: PBMCs or T cells enriched from blood (not recorded which).

CDR3 sequence (DNA): TGTGCCAGCTCACCAGGGCAGCAAGAGACCCAGTACTTC. It yields the protein CASSPGQQETQYF. This chain connects TRBV18 to TRBJ2-5; unclear D gene. Germline V gene data show CDR1 as KGHSH and CDR2 as LQKENI. Trimming removed 2 bases at V and 2 bases at J, with 6 bases between. This CDR3 comprises 13 residues.